This TCR beta chain comes out of a study of monozygotic twins with inflammatory bowel disease. Study conclusions and caveats: Among twins, concordant and discordant pairs did not differ in repertoire similarity, possibly from limited power. Immunosuppressive treatments were not uniform, and this may have added variability to patient repertoires.

Investigators made cDNA in eight separate reactions per sample. TCRdb re-called the 5' RACE reads, yielding one record per CDR3 amino acid sequence without DNA. The sample holds about 380,000 distinct CDR3 sequences. Donors gave approximately 2.5 ml of blood apiece. The CDR3 spans 16 residues. Germline V lookup: CDR1 DFQATT, CDR2 SNEGSKA (reference sequence). Points on this clonotype: The target antigen is unknown.

The rearrangement joins TRBV20-1 to TRBJ2-1; TCRdb picks TRBD2, but there is no DNA to check that call. The material sequenced was blood. The TCR was taken from a human donor with ulcerative colitis or Crohn's disease, or a healthy co-twin of an affected twin (not recorded which). CDR3 sequence: CSAFQTSGGTLDEQFF.